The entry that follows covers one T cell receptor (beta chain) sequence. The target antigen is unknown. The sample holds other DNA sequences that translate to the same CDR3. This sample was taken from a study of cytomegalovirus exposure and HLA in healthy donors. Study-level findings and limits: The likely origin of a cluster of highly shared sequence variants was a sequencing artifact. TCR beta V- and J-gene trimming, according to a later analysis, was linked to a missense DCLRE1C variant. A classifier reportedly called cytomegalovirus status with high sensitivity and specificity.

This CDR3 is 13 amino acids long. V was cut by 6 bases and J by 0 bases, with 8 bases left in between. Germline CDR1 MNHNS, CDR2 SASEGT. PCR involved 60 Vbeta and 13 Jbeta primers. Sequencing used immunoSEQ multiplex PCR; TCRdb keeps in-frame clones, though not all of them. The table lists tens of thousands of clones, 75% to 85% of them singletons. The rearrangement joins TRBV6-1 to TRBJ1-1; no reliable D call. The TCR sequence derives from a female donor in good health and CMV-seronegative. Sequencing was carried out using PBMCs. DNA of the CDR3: TGTGCCAGCAGGGAGAATCTGAACACTGAAGCTTTCTTT. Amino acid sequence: CASRENLNTEAFF.